These 9 T cell receptor beta chains originate from one sample sequenced in a study of cytomegalovirus exposure and HLA in healthy donors. With 60 Vbeta and 13 Jbeta primers, the PCR was carried out. Data came from immunoSEQ multiplex PCR; TCRdb stores just in-frame clones and leaves some out. This table has some 130,000 clones, around 80% appearing once. The specimen was PBMCs. The receptor set was obtained from a woman aged 18 to 35 in good health and CMV-seronegative.

The rearrangement joins TRBV5-8 to TRBJ2-1, with 9 bases matching TRBD2. V shed 2 bases and J 3 bases; nucleotides not matched to a gene: 3. Looked up from germline, CDR1 is SGHTS and CDR2 is YDEGEE. This CDR3 region has 15 residues. This CDR3 is CASSFSGRFYNEQFF. The CDR3 DNA follows: TGTGCCAGCAGCTTTAGCGGGAGATTCTACAATGAGCAGTTCTTC.

V is TRBV30 and J is TRBJ1-4, with D possibly being TRBD1 (6 bases). CDR3 length: 14 amino acids. The V end lost 0 bases, the J end lost 6 bases, and 11 bases lay between the germline ends. In germline, CDR1 is GTSNPN, CDR2 SVGIG (reference sequence). The CDR3 spells CAWSVGSGDEKLFF. DNA of the CDR3: TGTGCCTGGAGTGTAGGGTCAGGGGATGAAAAACTGTTTTTT.

This sequence joins TRBV6-5 and TRBJ1-2; D perhaps matches TRBD1 (6 bases). The CDR3 length is 14 residues. V was pared by 5 bases and J by 3 bases, with 13 bases between. The V gene's germline CDR1 is MNHEY and CDR2 SVGAGI. The CDR3 coding sequence is TGTGCCAGCAGTACCAGGGGCTTGGACTATGGCTACACCTTC. Its translation: CASSTRGLDYGYTF.

This chain uses TRBV18 with TRBJ1-1, with 7 positions matching TRBD1. The CDR3 has 16 amino acids. The ends lost 0 bases at V and 4 bases at J; junction bases unmatched: 8. In germline, CDR1 is KGHSH, CDR2 LQKENI. CDR3: CASSPPGTDAGTEAFF. For the CDR3, the DNA is TGTGCCAGCTCACCACCCGGGACAGATGCGGGCACTGAAGCTTTCTTT.

The V and J genes are TRBV30 and TRBJ1-1, with D possibly TRBD1 on 5 matching bases. CDR3 length: 12 amino acids. Per the germline V gene, CDR1 is GTSNPN and CDR2 is SVGIG (reference sequence). V gave up 3 bases and J gave up 7 bases, with 12 bases separating them. CDR3 protein: CAWSNRQFEAFF. In DNA form, the CDR3 reads TGTGCCTGGAGCAATCGACAGTTTGAAGCTTTCTTT.

The chain joins TRBV16 to TRBJ2-7; D may be TRBD2 (6 bases). The CDR3 sequence is 14 residues long. The V and J ends lost 4 bases and 4 bases respectively, with 14 bases between them. CDR1 KGHSY and CDR2 FQNENV come from the germline V gene. The CDR3 reads CASSPPDGGYEQYF. CDR3 in DNA: TGTGCCAGCAGCCCCCCGGACGGGGGTTACGAGCAGTACTTC.

The chain couples TRBV6-5 to TRBJ1-1; D is unresolved. V dropped 5 bases and J dropped 4 bases, with 5 bases sitting between them. Germline CDR1 and CDR2: MNHEY and SVGAGI. CDR3 length: 11 residues. This CDR3 reads CASSQATEAFF. The CDR3, as DNA: TGTGCCAGCAGTCAGGCCACTGAAGCTTTCTTT.

This clone was seen at least ten times. The rearrangement uses TRBV5-6 and TRBJ1-5; 11 bases line up with TRBD1. Germline V gene data show CDR1 as SGHDT and CDR2 as YYEEEE. V lost 3 bases, J lost 2 bases, and 7 bases stayed unmatched. The CDR3 has 17 residues. The chain's CDR3 is CASSSRTGGAGNQPQHF. In DNA, the CDR3 is TGTGCCAGCAGCTCGAGGACAGGGGGCGCCGGCAATCAGCCCCAGCATTTT.

The V call is TRBV5-4, the J call TRBJ2-3; D uncertain. Trimming shortened V by 1 base and J by 6 bases, and 18 bases separated the two germline ends. CDR1 is SGHNT, CDR2 YYREEE, per germline (reference sequence). The CDR3 is 16 residues long. The chain's CDR3 is CASSLRLTSSRDTQYF. The CDR3 coding sequence is TGTGCCAGCAGCTTGAGGCTTACCTCATCTAGGGATACGCAGTATTTT.